A selection of T cell receptor beta chains follows, all from one sample in a study of T cell responses to AZD1222 COVID-19 vaccine. TCRdb's table, derived via immunoSEQ multiplex PCR, lists solely in-frame clones and lacks some. The sample includes 160,000 or so clones, about 92% of them seen just once. This specimen consisted of peripheral blood, obtained on day 0 of AZD1222 vaccination. The receptors derive from an adult in good health. CDR3s include the opening cysteine and the closing phenylalanine or tryptophan. Fields, in order: J gene, D gene, V gene, clone size, CDR3 DNA, CDR3 protein. The D gene is left open where the match is weak. The size entry is marked missing in some rows and otherwise reads once, few, many or a size class.

j_gene: TRBJ2-6; d_gene: TRBD1; v_gene: TRBV11-2; abundance: NA; CDR3nt: TGTGCCAGCAGCTCCTGGGACAGTGCCTCTGGGGCCAACGTCCTGACTTTC; CDR3aa: CASSSWDSASGANVLTF
j_gene: TRBJ1-6; d_gene: TRBD1; v_gene: TRBV30; abundance: NA; CDR3nt: TGTGCCTGGAGTCCGGGGACAGGAGATTCACCCCTCCACTTT; CDR3aa: CAWSPGTGDSPLHF
j_gene: TRBJ2-5; d_gene: NA; v_gene: TRBV27; abundance: few; CDR3nt: TGTGCCAGCAGTTTTCAGGGTAGGGAAGAGACCCAGTACTTC; CDR3aa: CASSFQGREETQYF
j_gene: TRBJ1-5; d_gene: NA; v_gene: TRBV7-6; abundance: NA; CDR3nt: TGTGCCAGCAGCTTAGGGGGCGATCAGCCCCAGCATTTT; CDR3aa: CASSLGGDQPQHF
j_gene: TRBJ2-1; d_gene: TRBD2; v_gene: TRBV5-1; abundance: NA; CDR3nt: TGCGCCAGCAGCACTTCAGCGGGATCGTACAATGAGCAGTTCTTC; CDR3aa: CASSTSAGSYNEQFF
j_gene: TRBJ1-4; d_gene: NA; v_gene: TRBV19; abundance: NA; CDR3nt: TGTGCCAGTAGTATTCAGGACAGAAATGAAAAACTGTTTTTT; CDR3aa: CASSIQDRNEKLFF
j_gene: TRBJ2-7; d_gene: TRBD1; v_gene: TRBV7-2; abundance: NA; CDR3nt: TGTGCCAGCAGCTCTCGGACAGGGAACTACGAGCAGTACTTC; CDR3aa: CASSSRTGNYEQYF
j_gene: TRBJ1-3; d_gene: NA; v_gene: TRBV5-1; abundance: NA; CDR3nt: TGCGCCAGCAGCTCAGACCCCGTCCGATCTGGAAACACCATATATTTT; CDR3aa: CASSSDPVRSGNTIYF
j_gene: TRBJ2-2; d_gene: NA; v_gene: TRBV6-5; abundance: NA; CDR3nt: TGTGCCAGCGTCAAAACGAACACCGGGGAGCTGTTTTTT; CDR3aa: CASVKTNTGELFF
j_gene: TRBJ2-1; d_gene: TRBD2; v_gene: TRBV7-2; abundance: once; CDR3nt: TGTGCCAGCAGCTTAGCGCTAAGGCGGGAGGGCCGGGATGAGCAGTTCTTC; CDR3aa: CASSLALRREGRDEQFF
j_gene: TRBJ2-5; d_gene: TRBD2; v_gene: TRBV19; abundance: NA; CDR3nt: TGTGCCAGTAGTATAGGAGCGGGATTAAGAAAAGAGACCCAGTACTTC; CDR3aa: CASSIGAGLRKETQYF
j_gene: TRBJ1-2; d_gene: NA; v_gene: TRBV24-1; abundance: NA; CDR3nt: TGTGCCACCAGTGACGCCTCGGGCTACACCTTC; CDR3aa: CATSDASGYTF
j_gene: TRBJ1-4; d_gene: NA; v_gene: TRBV5-1; abundance: once; CDR3nt: TGCGCCAGCTGCGAACGGGGCAGGGCGCGGGATAATGAAAAACTGTTTTTT; CDR3aa: CASCERGRARDNEKLFF